This T cell receptor beta chain was obtained from a study of T cells in Graves' hyperthyroidism and ophthalmopathy. Germline V CDR1 and CDR2: DFQATT, SNEGSKA (reference sequence). Trimming took 2 bases from V and 2 from J, leaving 12 bases between them. The CDR3 is 14 amino acids. Template material for amplifying TCR beta CDR3 regions consisted of RNA transcripts. Initially, a first-round RT-PCR of the TCR CDR3 employed the HTBI primer set. TCRdb reanalysed the multiplex PCR reads using MiXCR and keeps one entry per CDR3 protein. The sample has about 350,000 distinct CDR3 sequences, 15% to 20% seen once. This clonotype was recorded many times.

Source material: blood. The TCR sequence derives from a woman aged 18-35 years with Graves' hyperthyroidism. The chain carries TRBV20-1 and TRBJ1-2; the D is unclear. Here the CDR3 reads CSARKQQTNYGYTF. The CDR3 nucleotides read TGCAGTGCTAGAAAACAGCAGACAAACTATGGCTACACCTTC.